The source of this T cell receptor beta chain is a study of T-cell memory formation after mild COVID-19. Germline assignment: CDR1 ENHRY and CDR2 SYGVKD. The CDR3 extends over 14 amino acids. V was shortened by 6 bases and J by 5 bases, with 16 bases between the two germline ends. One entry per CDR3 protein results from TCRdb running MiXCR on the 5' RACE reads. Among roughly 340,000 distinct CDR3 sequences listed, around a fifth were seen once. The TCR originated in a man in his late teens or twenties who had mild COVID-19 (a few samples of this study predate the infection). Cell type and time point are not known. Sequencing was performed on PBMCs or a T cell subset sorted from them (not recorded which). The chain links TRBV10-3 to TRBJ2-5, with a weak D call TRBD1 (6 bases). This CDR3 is CAISASTGRETQYF. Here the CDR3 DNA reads TGTGCCATCAGCGCCAGTACAGGGCGGGAGACCCAGTACTTC.